This T cell receptor beta chain came from a study of blood T cell repertoires in COVID-19. Background on the study: Sites across the United States, Italy and Spain contributed samples from acute and convalescent COVID-19. PBMCs, B-cell-depleted T cells, or T cells were the source of the cDNA or gDNA that made up the material.

V lost 0 bases, J lost 3 bases, and 8 bases stayed unmatched. The CDR3 consists of 16 residues. CDR1 and CDR2 from the germline V gene are SGDLS and YYNGEE. The authors' processing: Nucleated cell counts were estimated from reference gene primer amplification. Sequencing was performed with immunoSEQ multiplex PCR; in TCRdb, only in-frame clones are kept and a portion is missing. For V, J and clone size, that table is used; D and trimming come from the DNA. The repertoire holds 150,000 to 200,000 clones, with about 88% as singletons. The TCR sequence derives from a man aged 35-49 years with acute or convalescent COVID-19. The sequenced material came from peripheral blood. The chain carries TRBV9 and TRBJ2-5, with 7 bases matching TRBD2. As DNA, the CDR3 is TGTGCCAGCAGCGTAGGAGCGGGGCAAATCGAAGAGACCCAGTACTTC. Translating it yields CASSVGAGQIEETQYF. The variable domain in full, completed from reference TRBV9 and TRBJ2-5, reads DSGVTQTPKHLITATGQRVTLRCSPRSGDLSVYWYQQSLDQGLQFLIQYYNGEERAKGNILERFSAQQFPDLHSELNLSSLELGDSALYFCASSVGAGQIEETQYFGPGTRLLVL.